This TCR beta chain was sequenced for a study of blood T cell repertoires in COVID-19. Overall study context: There were acute and convalescent COVID-19 samples, and they came from the United States, Italy and Spain. The analysed material was cDNA or gDNA that came from T cells, B-cell-depleted T cells, or PBMCs.

The CDR3 loop spans 14 amino acids. CDR1 is SGHAT, CDR2 FQNNGV, per germline. J gave up 7 bases and V 4 bases, and 8 bases lay outside the gene matches. In the authors' workflow: Amplification of reference gene primers was used by the study to estimate nucleated cell counts. The data were produced by immunoSEQ multiplex PCR, yet TCRdb's version contains in-frame clones alone and is incomplete. The V and J calls and clone size come from that table; D and trimming were worked out from the DNA. The data contain under 80,000 clones, approximately 80% of them singletons. Material for sequencing was peripheral blood. This chain links TRBV11-2 with TRBJ2-7; 9 bases are a match to TRBD2. The receptor's source is a man older than 75 with acute or convalescent COVID-19. The CDR3, as DNA: TGTGCCAGCAGCTCGACTAGCGGCCACTCAGAGCAGTACTTC. This translates into CASSSTSGHSEQYF.